Described below is a single T cell receptor (beta chain) sequence and its context. The antigen is undetermined. A read error may produce the germline difference seen at one junction end. The data originate from a study of metastatic and nonmetastatic thyroid tumors. Study-wide background: Peripheral blood and tumor or nodule samples from malignant and benign thyroid patients were compared. Study results and caveats: Across blood and tumor, TCR beta diversity in malignant thyroid tumors was reportedly significantly higher than in benign nodules.

Every patient underwent thyroid surgery untreated. Authors' analysis steps: Construction of a distant-metastasis classifier for papillary thyroid cancer relied on CDR3 differences across clinicopathological groups. TCRdb re-analyzed the PCR reads using MiXCR. It is TCRdb's table, rather than the study itself, that gives the V and J calls and clone size. Counted here are 7,700 or so clones, less than 35% occurring once; the ten biggest clones make up 9.5% to 13%. This receptor was obtained from a female donor with papillary thyroid cancer or a benign thyroid nodule (not recorded which). Some clones in this sample may be carry-over from other donors' samples. The source material was tumor tissue.

The CDR3, as DNA: TGTAGTACCCGACAGGCCTCCTACGAGCAGTACTTC. Translation: CSTRQASYEQYF. This chain connects TRBV20-1 to TRBJ2-7; D possibly corresponds to TRBD1 (6 bases). The CDR3 totals 12 residues. From germline, CDR1 is DFQATT and CDR2 SNEGSKA (reference sequence).